This record concerns one T cell receptor (beta chain) sequence. Its antigen is not yet known. Per-base quality was not reported, and no clone a single base away is much larger than it. The data originate from a study of a mutant IDH1 vaccine in newly diagnosed glioma (dated by TCRdb to 2020 to 2023). For context, the study as a whole: Patients received eight vaccinations in weeks 1, 3, 5, 7, 11, 15, 19 and 23, corresponding to visits V03 through V10. Of the approximately 33 treated patients, 62.5% were male and roughly 38% were female, and a mean age of around 40 years was recorded. For exploratory analyses, 25 treated patients had longitudinal TCRB deep sequencing done wherever samples were available. Vaccination started 4-6 weeks after radiotherapy alone, or was given together with temozolomide cycles in the groups whose treatment included chemotherapy. Before enrollment, most patients had been given radiochemotherapy with temozolomide as standard therapy, while the rest had received either radiotherapy alone or temozolomide alone. Peripheral blood was drawn at six visits: V03 (baseline), V05, V07, V10, V12 and V13. Broader findings and caveats from the paper: Vaccine-induced immune responses across multiple MHC alleles were detected in 90% to 95% of patients. Availability determined which PBMC samples were chosen for TCRB deep sequencing. Pseudoprogression appeared unrelated to alterations in the top peripheral T cell clonotypes detected by TCRB sequencing. It was noted by the authors that analyses of patient blood samples could not be reproduced owing to sample limitations.

This specimen's time point label, per the study, means: week 11, during vaccination. Each vaccine dose, consisting of 300 ug of a 20-mer mutant IDH1 peptide in Montanide, was administered subcutaneously with topical imiquimod. Donors had newly diagnosed WHO grade 3 or 4 IDH1-mutant astrocytomas with loss of nuclear ATRX. The samples were drawn from NOA16, a multicentre, single-arm, open-label phase I trial in Germany that tested a mutant IDH1 peptide vaccine in humans for the first time. Genomic DNA for TCRB sequencing was extracted from EDTA blood using the DNeasy Blood and Tissue Kit. The library was generated by the immunoSEQ multiplex PCR assay. The hsTCRB Kit was used according to the manufacturer's protocol to amplify rearranged TCR beta chain sequences. TCRB libraries were sequenced on an Illumina MiSeq. Per the source publication's procedure: The proprietary platform of the kit vendor was used for demultiplexing, trimming and gene mapping. This is the immuneACCESS table as TCRdb keeps it, with only in-frame sequences that have V and J called. A part of the clones is gone; compared with another copy, unresolved V genes explain less than half, and the rest is unexplained. V and J calls and clone size follow that table, whereas D and trimming were derived from the DNA. A total of about 40,000 clones appear in this sample, roughly 84% of them only once. The ten most abundant clones make up about 2% of the sample.

V and J are trimmed by 5 bases and 4 bases, and the gene matches miss 6 bases of the junction. From its cysteine to its phenylalanine, the CDR3 spans 15 amino acids. Left in the record is the CDR3 DNA by itself, 45 bases read in frame from the first base. CDR1 KGHSH and CDR2 LQKENI are derived from the germline V gene. The source is a man in his forties with glioma. The sequences come from PBMCs, collected from a glioma patient whose treatment included an IDH1 peptide vaccine. The V gene is TRBV18 and the J gene is TRBJ2-1, and 9 bases in between align with TRBD1. The CDR3 sequence is CASSGDRELYNEQFF. The nucleotides are TGTGCCAGCTCAGGGGACAGGGAACTTTACAATGAGCAGTTCTTC.